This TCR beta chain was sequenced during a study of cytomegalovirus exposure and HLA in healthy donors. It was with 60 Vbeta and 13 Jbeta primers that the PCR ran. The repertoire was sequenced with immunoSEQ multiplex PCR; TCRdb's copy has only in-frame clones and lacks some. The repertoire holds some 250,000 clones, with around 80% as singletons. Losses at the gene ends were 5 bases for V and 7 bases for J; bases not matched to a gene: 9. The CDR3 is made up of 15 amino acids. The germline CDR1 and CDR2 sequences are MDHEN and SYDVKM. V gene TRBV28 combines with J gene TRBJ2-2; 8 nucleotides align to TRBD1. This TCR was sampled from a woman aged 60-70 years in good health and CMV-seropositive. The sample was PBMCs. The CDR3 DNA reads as TGTGCCAGCAGTCTGGGGCAGGGGGCTGTCGGGGAGCTGTTTTTT. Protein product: CASSLGQGAVGELFF.